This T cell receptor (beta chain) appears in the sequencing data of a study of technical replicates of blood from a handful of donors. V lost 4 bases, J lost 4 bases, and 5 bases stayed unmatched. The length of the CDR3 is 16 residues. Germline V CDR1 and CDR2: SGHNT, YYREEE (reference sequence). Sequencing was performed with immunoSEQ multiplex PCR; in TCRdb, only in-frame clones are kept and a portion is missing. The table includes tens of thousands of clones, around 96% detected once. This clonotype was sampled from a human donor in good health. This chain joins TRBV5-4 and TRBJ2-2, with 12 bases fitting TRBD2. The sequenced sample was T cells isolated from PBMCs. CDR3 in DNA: TGTGCCAGCAGCCTCCGGACTAGCGGGGCCACCGGGGAGCTGTTTTTT. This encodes CASSLRTSGATGELFF.